The clone carrying this T cell receptor beta chain has more than one count but fewer than ten. Its antigen is undetermined. The library labeled individual cDNA molecules by adding unique molecular identifiers to them. Original processing notes: Samples ranged from roughly 20,000 to 700,000 TCRs, with a median of roughly 95,000. From the RACE reads, TCRdb called clonotypes with MiXCR, one entry per CDR3 protein. None of the V and J calls come from the authors' own analysis; TCRdb made them. The repertoire has 150,000 to 200,000 distinct CDR3 sequences, under 35% of them found once; the top ten carry under 3%. The time point denotes: pre-sensitization, week 0. The sample's treatment: therapeutic diphenylcyclopropenone sensitization with weekly scalp DPC. The sample is drawn from a study of human T cells and chemical hapten exposure. Study-level information: Patients, a majority of them female, were diagnosed with alopecia areata, totalis or universalis. General study results and limits: Compared with pre-sensitization or healthy control sets, expanded TCRs clustered more.

The CDR3 consists of 13 residues. The V and J ends lost 4 bases and 1 base respectively, with 9 bases between them. Germline loops: CDR1 SGHDT, CDR2 YYEEEE. The material sequenced was whole blood, taken in connection with sensitization to the hapten diphenylcyclopropenone (DPC). The clonotype originates from a woman aged 25-40 years with alopecia areata. Some clones in this sample may be carry-over from other donors' samples. V and J are TRBV5-6 and TRBJ2-7; perhaps TRBD1 as D (6 bases). CDR3 sequence reads: CASSPTGSYEQYF. The CDR3 coding sequence is TGTGCCAGCAGCCCGACAGGTTCCTACGAGCAGTACTTC.